A single sample is the source of the 10 T cell receptor beta chains below, sequenced in a study of T cell repertoires in cytomegalovirus infection (dated by TCRdb to the late 2010s). The sequencer listed for this sample is Illumina HiSeq 1500. The public reads were reprocessed in TCRdb via fastp at Q25 and MiXCR, keeping in-frame beta chains. When rows share a CDR3 protein, they turn into one entry using the most common DNA and genes. This sample lists over 150,000 distinct CDR3 sequences; roughly 15% were detected once. Together, the top ten hold approximately 26% of the sample. The source material was CD8+ T cells from PBMCs. The receptors were gathered from a human donor in good health (CMV status not recorded). Some clones in this sample may be carry-over from other donors' samples.

The chain is built from TRBV4-1 and TRBJ1-4; TRBD1 matches 7 bases. The length of the CDR3 is 16 residues. The V gene's germline CDR1 is MGHRA and CDR2 YSYEKL. V lost 3 bases and J lost 3; bases outside the gene matches: 7. The CDR3 reads CASSQSPGQSNEKLFF. CDR3 nucleotide sequence: TGCGCCAGCAGCCAGTCACCGGGACAGTCTAATGAAAAACTGTTTTTT.

The chain is built from TRBV15 and TRBJ1-3; no clear D. Germline CDR1 LNHNV, CDR2 YYDKDF (reference sequence). Trimming took off 0 bases at V and 0 bases at J, with 15 bases between the two ends. This CDR3 has 18 amino acids. CDR3 amino acids: CATSRDRRSVGSGNTIYF. CDR3 bases: TGTGCCACCAGCAGAGATAGGAGGAGCGTAGGCTCTGGAAACACCATATATTTT.

The sample holds a few counts of this clonotype. The chain combines TRBV27 with TRBJ2-7; D remains ambiguous. V was shortened by 5 bases and J by 1 base, with 15 bases between the two germline ends. This CDR3 is 15 amino acids long. Per germline, CDR1 MNHEY and CDR2 SMNVEV (reference sequence). CDR3 amino acids: CASSVLAARSYEQYF. The DNA for the CDR3 is TGTGCCAGCAGTGTGCTTGCCGCAAGGTCCTACGAGCAGTACTTC.

The V call is TRBV20-1, the J call TRBJ1-1; maybe TRBD1 (5 bases). The CDR3 totals 15 residues. V lost 2 bases and J 2 bases, leaving 15 bases between the germline ends. Germline loops: CDR1 DFQATT, CDR2 SNEGSKA (reference sequence). CDR3 amino acids: CSARSTWDGNTEAFF. CDR3 DNA: TGCAGTGCTAGATCGACTTGGGACGGAAACACTGAAGCTTTCTTT.

This clonotype was observed a single time. V usage is TRBV29-1 and J usage is TRBJ1-1; tentative D call: TRBD1 (5 bases). The V gene's germline CDR1 is SQVTM and CDR2 ANQGSEA. V shed 3 bases and J shed 5 bases, with 28 bases lying between them. The CDR3 is 18 amino acids. CDR3 nucleotide sequence: TGCAGCGTTGAGGGAGTTTGGGGGAGACTCGGTAGTGGGACTGAAGCTTTCTTT. Translation: CSVEGVWGRLGSGTEAFF.

In its sample, this clonotype was seen a few times. The chain uses TRBV7-2 and TRBJ2-3, with 8 bases fitting TRBD1. The V segment lost 5 bases and the J segment 3 bases; nucleotides outside the gene matches: 4. CDR1 is SGHTA and CDR2 is FQGNSA in the germline V gene. This CDR3 has 14 residues. CDR3: CASSPTGVTDTQYF. The CDR3 DNA is TGTGCCAGCAGCCCGACAGGGGTAACAGATACGCAGTATTTT. Full variable domain (outside the CDR3, taken from reference TRBV7-2 and TRBJ2-3): GAGVSQSPSNKVTEKGKDVELRCDPISGHTALYWYRQSLGQGLEFLIYFQGNSAPDKSGLPSDRFSAERTGGSVSTLTIQRTQQEDSAVYLCASSPTGVTDTQYFGPGTRLTVL.

The chain has TRBV7-8 and TRBJ1-5; D uncertain. Germline-derived CDR1 and CDR2 are SGHVS and FQNEAQ. The CDR3 is 15 amino acids. V lost 1 base and J 2 bases, leaving 9 bases between the germline ends. The CDR3 DNA reads TGTGCCAGCAGCTTAGAGATTTCGGGCAATCAGCCCCAGCATTTT. Its protein is CASSLEISGNQPQHF. Full variable domain (outside the CDR3, taken from reference TRBV7-8 and TRBJ1-5): GAGVSQSPRYKVAKRGQDVALRCDPISGHVSLFWYQQALGQGPEFLTYFQNEAQLDKSGLPSDRFFAERPEGSVSTLKIQRTQQEDSAVYLCASSLEISGNQPQHFGDGTRLSIL.

The CDR3: CASSYGGGSEAFF. The CDR3 nucleotides read TGTGCCAGCAGTTACGGAGGGGGCTCTGAAGCTTTCTTT. V usage is TRBV6-5 and J usage is TRBJ1-1; TRBD1 matches 7 bases. The V segment lost 2 bases and the J segment 6 bases; nucleotides outside the gene matches: 3. Germline-derived CDR1 and CDR2 are MNHEY and SVGAGI. This CDR3 has 13 residues.

This clonotype occurred a few times. V is TRBV14 and J is TRBJ1-2; 11 positions match TRBD1. The CDR3 totals 15 residues. V lost 4 bases to trimming and J lost 4 bases; unmatched junction nucleotides: 5. From germline, CDR1 is SGHDN and CDR2 FVKESK. The CDR3 loop is CASSPGQGAFYGYTF. In DNA, the CDR3 is TGTGCCAGCAGCCCTGGACAGGGGGCTTTCTATGGCTACACCTTC.

The chain employs TRBV6-5 and TRBJ1-2; no clear D gene. CDR3 length: 15 amino acids. V was pared by 0 bases and J by 6 bases, with 14 bases between. Germline CDR1 MNHEY, CDR2 SVGAGI. In DNA form, the CDR3 reads TGTGCCAGCAGTTACTCGGTCCAGGACCGCAATGGCTACACCTTC. Protein product: CASSYSVQDRNGYTF.